Below are 8 T cell receptor beta chains sequenced from a single sample in a study of blood T cell repertoires in COVID-19. Measured with immunoSEQ multiplex PCR; TCRdb has only the in-frame clones, and not every one. The sample holds approximately 260,000 clones, 82% seen once. The sequenced material came from peripheral blood. The receptors were sampled from a woman aged 80 or older with active or convalescent COVID-19.

The V and J genes are TRBV5-1 and TRBJ2-3; 8 bases align to TRBD2. CDR1 and CDR2 (germline): SGHRS, YFSETQ. Trimming removed 4 bases from V and 2 bases from J; junction bases left unmatched: 3. The CDR3 covers 14 residues. CDR3 sequence (DNA): TGCGCCAGCAGCCCCGGGGGGGACACAGATACGCAGTATTTT. It codes for CASSPGGDTDTQYF.

The V gene is TRBV5-1, the J gene TRBJ2-5, with 11 bases identical to TRBD1. The CDR3 is 18 residues long. Looked up from germline, CDR1 is SGHRS and CDR2 is YFSETQ. Trimming at V came to 0 bases and at J to 1 base, leaving 8 bases not matched to a gene. This CDR3 reads CASSLVGQGVQGQETQYF. The CDR3 DNA sequence: TGCGCCAGCAGCTTGGTGGGACAGGGGGTTCAGGGCCAAGAGACCCAGTACTTC.

This chain joins TRBV19 and TRBJ2-6; TRBD1 is a possible D gene (6 bases). Germline V lookup: CDR1 LNHDA, CDR2 SQIVND (reference sequence). Deletions cut 7 bases from V and 2 bases from J, with 15 bases between. The CDR3 covers 16 residues. The CDR3 is CASTLQGIAGANVLTF. CDR3 nucleotide sequence: TGTGCCAGTACGCTACAGGGAATCGCTGGGGCCAACGTCCTGACTTTC.

The gene calls are TRBV5-1 and TRBJ2-5; D not certain. This CDR3 contains 14 residues. The V and J ends lost 0 bases and 1 base respectively, with 7 bases between them. Germline V gene lookup returns CDR1 SGHRS and CDR2 YFSETQ. CDR3 bases: TGCGCCAGCAGCTTGGTTGGAGCCCAAGAGACCCAGTACTTC. Its protein product is CASSLVGAQETQYF.

V usage is TRBV2 and J usage is TRBJ2-4, with D perhaps TRBD1 (6 bases). V was pared by 6 bases and J by 3 bases, with 15 bases between. Germline V gives CDR1 SNHLY, CDR2 FYNNEI. The CDR3 has 15 amino acids. CDR3 DNA: TGTGCCAGCAGCCCAACAGGGTCGGGCAAAAACATTCAGTACTTC. This gives the protein CASSPTGSGKNIQYF.

In DNA form, the CDR3 reads TGTGCCAGCAGCTTGTACCAGGGGGCTTATGGAAACACCATATATTTT. As protein: CASSLYQGAYGNTIYF. J is TRBJ1-3 and V is TRBV5-6, with 8 bases matching TRBD1. CDR3 length: 16 residues. V trimming: 1 base; J trimming: 3 bases; junction bases outside the gene matches: 6. Germline V CDR1 and CDR2: SGHDT, YYEEEE.

The chain combines TRBV5-6 with TRBJ2-7; weak D call: TRBD1 (6 bases). Germline CDR1 and CDR2: SGHDT and YYEEEE. Trimming shortened V by 4 bases and J by 3 bases, and 17 bases separated the two germline ends. This CDR3 is 15 amino acids long. In nucleotides, the CDR3 is TGTGCCAGCAGCCCAGGGACGGACAGAGTCTACGAGCAGTACTTC. Amino acid sequence: CASSPGTDRVYEQYF. Using reference TRBV5-6 and TRBJ2-7 for the parts outside the CDR3, the full variable domain is DAGVTQSPTHLIKTRGQQVTLRCSPKSGHDTVSWYQQALGQGPQFIFQYYEEEERQRGNFPDRFSGHQFPNYSSELNVNALLLGDSALYLCASSPGTDRVYEQYFGPGTRLTVT.

This chain joins TRBV28 and TRBJ2-3, with 8 bases matching TRBD1. V trimming: 6 bases; J trimming: 2 bases; junction bases outside the gene matches: 7. CDR1 and CDR2 from the germline V gene are MDHEN and SYDVKM. The CDR3 covers 15 residues. CDR3 in DNA: TGTGCCAGCAGGTCCCAGGGGGCCCTCACAGATACGCAGTATTTT. Its translation: CASRSQGALTDTQYF.